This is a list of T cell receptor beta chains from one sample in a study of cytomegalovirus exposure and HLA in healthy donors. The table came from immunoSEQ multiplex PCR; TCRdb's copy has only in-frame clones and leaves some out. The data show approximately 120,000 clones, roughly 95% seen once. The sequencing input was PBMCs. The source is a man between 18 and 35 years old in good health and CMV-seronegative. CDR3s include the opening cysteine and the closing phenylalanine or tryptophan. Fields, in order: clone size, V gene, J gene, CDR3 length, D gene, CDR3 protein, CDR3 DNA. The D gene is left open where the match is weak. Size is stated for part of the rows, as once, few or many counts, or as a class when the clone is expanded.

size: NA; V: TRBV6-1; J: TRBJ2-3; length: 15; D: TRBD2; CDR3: CASSALAGDTDTQYF; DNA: TGTGCCAGCAGTGCCCTTGCGGGGGACACAGATACGCAGTATTTT
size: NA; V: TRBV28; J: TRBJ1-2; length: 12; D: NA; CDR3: CASSLDLEGYTF; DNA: TGTGCCAGCAGTCTCGACTTGGAGGGCTACACCTTC
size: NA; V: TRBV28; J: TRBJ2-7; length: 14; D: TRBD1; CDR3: CATAGDRGGDEQYF; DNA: TGTGCCACCGCGGGGGACAGGGGAGGGGACGAGCAGTACTTC
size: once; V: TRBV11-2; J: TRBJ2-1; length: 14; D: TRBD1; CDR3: CASRPGTGYNEQFF; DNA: TGTGCCAGCAGACCCGGGACAGGCTACAATGAGCAGTTCTTC
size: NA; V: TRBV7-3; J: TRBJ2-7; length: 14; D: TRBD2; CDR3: CASPPSGRKDEQYF; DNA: TGTGCCAGCCCCCCTAGCGGGAGAAAGGACGAGCAGTACTTC
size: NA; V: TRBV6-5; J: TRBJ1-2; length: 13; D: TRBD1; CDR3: CASSSDRGRGYTF; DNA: TGTGCCAGCAGTTCCGACAGGGGCCGGGGCTACACCTTC
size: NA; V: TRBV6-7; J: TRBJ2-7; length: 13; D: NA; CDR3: CASDWGPINEQYF; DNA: TGTGCCAGCGACTGGGGCCCAATAAACGAGCAGTACTTC
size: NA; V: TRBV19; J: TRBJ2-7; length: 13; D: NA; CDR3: CASSPTLSYEQYF; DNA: TGTGCCAGTAGTCCTACCTTGTCCTACGAGCAGTACTTC
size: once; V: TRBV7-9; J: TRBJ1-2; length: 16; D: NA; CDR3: CASSLASQGSSVGYTF; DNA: TGTGCCAGCAGCTTAGCGAGCCAGGGGTCCTCGGTGGGCTACACCTTC
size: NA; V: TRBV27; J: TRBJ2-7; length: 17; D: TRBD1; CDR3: CASSFPPRTGERYEQYF; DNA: TGTGCCAGCAGTTTTCCCCCCAGGACAGGGGAAAGGTACGAGCAGTACTTC
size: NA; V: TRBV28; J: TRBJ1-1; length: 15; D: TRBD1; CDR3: CASSFSGTGRTEAFF; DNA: TGTGCCAGCAGTTTCTCCGGGACAGGGCGCACTGAAGCTTTCTTT
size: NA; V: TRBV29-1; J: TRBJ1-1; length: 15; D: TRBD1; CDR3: CSVFLGTGLMTEAFF; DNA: TGCAGCGTGTTTTTGGGGACAGGGTTAATGACTGAAGCTTTCTTT
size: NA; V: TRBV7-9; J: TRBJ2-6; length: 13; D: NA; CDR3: CASSNKGFPVLTF; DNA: TGTGCCAGCAGCAACAAGGGGTTCCCTGTCCTGACTTTC
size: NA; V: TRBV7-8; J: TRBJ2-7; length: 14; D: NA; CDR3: CASSLVLGAGEQYF; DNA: TGTGCCAGCAGCTTAGTCCTAGGGGCTGGCGAGCAGTACTTC
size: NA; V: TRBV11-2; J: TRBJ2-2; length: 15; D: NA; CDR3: CASQVAVLATGELFF; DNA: TGTGCCAGCCAAGTAGCGGTTCTTGCCACCGGGGAGCTGTTTTTT
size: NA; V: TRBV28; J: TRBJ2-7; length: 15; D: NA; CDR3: CASSLGQGPDYEQYF; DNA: TGTGCCAGCAGTCTAGGCCAGGGCCCGGACTACGAGCAGTACTTC
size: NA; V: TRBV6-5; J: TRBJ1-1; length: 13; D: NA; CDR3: CASSLRVNTEAFF; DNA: TGTGCCAGCAGTCTCCGGGTGAACACTGAAGCTTTCTTT